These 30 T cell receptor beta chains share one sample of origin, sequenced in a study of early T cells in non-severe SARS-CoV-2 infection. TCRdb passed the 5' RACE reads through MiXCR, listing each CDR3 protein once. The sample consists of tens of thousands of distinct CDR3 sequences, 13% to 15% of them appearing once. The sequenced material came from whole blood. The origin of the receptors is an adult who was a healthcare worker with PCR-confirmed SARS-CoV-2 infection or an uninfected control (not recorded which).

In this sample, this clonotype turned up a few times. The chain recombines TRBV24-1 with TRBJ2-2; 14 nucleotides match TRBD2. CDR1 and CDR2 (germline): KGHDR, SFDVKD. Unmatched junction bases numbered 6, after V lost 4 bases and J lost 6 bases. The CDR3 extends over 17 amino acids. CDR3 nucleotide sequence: TGTGCCACCAGTGACGGACTAGCGGGAGGCCCCGCCGGGGAGCTGTTTTTT. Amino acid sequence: CATSDGLAGGPAGELFF.

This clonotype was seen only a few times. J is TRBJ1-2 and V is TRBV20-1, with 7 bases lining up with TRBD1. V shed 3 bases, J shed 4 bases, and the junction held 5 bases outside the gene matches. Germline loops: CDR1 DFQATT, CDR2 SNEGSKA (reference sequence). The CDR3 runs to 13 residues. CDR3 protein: CSASKGTVYGYTF. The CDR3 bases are TGCAGTGCTAGCAAAGGGACAGTCTATGGCTACACCTTC.

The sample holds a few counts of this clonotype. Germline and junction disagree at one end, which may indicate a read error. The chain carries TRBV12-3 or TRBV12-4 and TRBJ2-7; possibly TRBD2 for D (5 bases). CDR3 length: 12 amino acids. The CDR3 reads CASSYQAGQPFF. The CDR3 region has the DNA TGTGCCAGCAGTTATCAGGCGGGTCAACCTTTTTTC.

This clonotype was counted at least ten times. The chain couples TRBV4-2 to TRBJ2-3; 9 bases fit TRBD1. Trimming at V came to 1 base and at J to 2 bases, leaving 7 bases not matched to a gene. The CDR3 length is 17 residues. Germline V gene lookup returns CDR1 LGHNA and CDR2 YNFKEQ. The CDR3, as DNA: TGTGCCAGCAGCCAAGTTGGACAGGGGATCATCACAGATACGCAGTATTTT. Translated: CASSQVGQGIITDTQYF.

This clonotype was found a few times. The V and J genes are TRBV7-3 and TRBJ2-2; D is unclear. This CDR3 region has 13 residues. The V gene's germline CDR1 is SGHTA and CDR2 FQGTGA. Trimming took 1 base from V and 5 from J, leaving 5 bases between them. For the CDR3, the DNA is TGTGCCAGCAGCTTAAGGATTACCGGGGAGCTGTTTTTT. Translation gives CASSLRITGELFF.

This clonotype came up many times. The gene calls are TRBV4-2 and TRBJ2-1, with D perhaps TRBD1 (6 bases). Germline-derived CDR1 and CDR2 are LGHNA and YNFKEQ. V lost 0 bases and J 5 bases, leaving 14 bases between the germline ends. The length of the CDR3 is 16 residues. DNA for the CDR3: TGTGCCAGCAGCCAAGATCAGGGGAAAAGGGACAATGAGCAGTTCTTC. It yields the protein CASSQDQGKRDNEQFF.

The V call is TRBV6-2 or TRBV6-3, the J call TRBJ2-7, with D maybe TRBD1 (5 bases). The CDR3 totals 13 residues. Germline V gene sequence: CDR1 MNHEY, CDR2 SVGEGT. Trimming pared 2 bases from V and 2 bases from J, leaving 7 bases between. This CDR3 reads CASSYETAYEQYF. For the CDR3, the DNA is TGTGCCAGCAGTTACGAGACAGCCTACGAGCAGTACTTC.

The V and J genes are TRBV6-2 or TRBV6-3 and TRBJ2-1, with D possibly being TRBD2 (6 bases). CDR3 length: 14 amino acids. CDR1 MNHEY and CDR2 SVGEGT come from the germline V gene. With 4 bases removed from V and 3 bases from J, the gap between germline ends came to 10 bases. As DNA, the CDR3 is TGTGCCAGCAGTTTTCGCGGGAACTACAATGAGCAGTTCTTC. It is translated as CASSFRGNYNEQFF.

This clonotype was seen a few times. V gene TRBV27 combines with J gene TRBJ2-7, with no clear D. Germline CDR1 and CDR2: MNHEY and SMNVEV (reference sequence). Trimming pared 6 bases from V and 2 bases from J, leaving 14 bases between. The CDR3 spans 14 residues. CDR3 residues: CASSLRVAAYEQYF. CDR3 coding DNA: TGTGCCAGCAGCCTTAGGGTGGCCGCCTACGAGCAGTACTTC.

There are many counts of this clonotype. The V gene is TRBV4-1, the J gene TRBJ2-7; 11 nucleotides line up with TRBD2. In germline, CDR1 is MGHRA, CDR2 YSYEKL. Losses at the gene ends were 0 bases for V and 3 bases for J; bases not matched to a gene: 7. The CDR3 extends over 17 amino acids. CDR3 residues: CASSQDGGTSGIYEQYF. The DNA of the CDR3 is TGCGCCAGCAGCCAAGATGGGGGGACTAGCGGAATCTACGAGCAGTACTTC.

Here the CDR3 DNA reads TGTGCCAGCAGCCATTACGGACAGGCACTTACCTACGAGCAGTACTTC. It translates to CASSHYGQALTYEQYF. The chain uses TRBV11-1 and TRBJ2-7, with TRBD1 matching 7 bases. The CDR3 has 16 residues. The V gene end was trimmed by 5 bases and the J gene end by 2 bases; junction bases not matched to a gene: 12. Germline V gene sequence: CDR1 SGHAT, CDR2 FQDESV (reference sequence).

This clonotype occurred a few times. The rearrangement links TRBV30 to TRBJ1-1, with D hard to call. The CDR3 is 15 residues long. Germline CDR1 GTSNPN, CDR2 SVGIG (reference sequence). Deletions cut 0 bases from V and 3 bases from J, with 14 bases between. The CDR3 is CAWSVLGLGYTEAFF. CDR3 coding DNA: TGTGCCTGGAGTGTACTAGGGCTCGGGTACACTGAAGCTTTCTTT.

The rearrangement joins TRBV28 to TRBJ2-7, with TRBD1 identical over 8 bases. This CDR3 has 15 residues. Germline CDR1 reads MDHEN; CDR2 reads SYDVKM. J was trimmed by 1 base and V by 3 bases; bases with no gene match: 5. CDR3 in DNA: TGTGCCAGCAGTTTTATGGACAGGGAATCCTACGAGCAGTACTTC. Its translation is CASSFMDRESYEQYF.

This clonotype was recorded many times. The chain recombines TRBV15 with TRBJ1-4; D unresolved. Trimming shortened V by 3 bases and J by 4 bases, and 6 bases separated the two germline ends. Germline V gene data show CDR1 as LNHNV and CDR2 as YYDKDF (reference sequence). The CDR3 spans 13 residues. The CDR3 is CATSSQRNEKLFF. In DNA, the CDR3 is TGTGCCACCAGCAGTCAGCGTAATGAAAAACTGTTTTTT.

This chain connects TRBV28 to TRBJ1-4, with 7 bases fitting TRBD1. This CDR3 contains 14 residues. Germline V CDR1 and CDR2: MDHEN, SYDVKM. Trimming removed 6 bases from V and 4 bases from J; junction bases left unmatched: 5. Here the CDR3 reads CASRSQGSNEKLFF. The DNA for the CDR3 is TGTGCCAGCAGGTCACAGGGGAGTAATGAAAAACTGTTTTTT.

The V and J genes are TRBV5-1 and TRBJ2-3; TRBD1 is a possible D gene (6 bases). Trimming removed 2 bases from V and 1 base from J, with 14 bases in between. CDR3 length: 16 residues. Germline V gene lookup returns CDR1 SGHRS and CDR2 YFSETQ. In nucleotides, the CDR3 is TGCGCCAGCAGCTTACAGGGTGGGCAGCGCACAGATACGCAGTATTTT. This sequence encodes CASSLQGGQRTDTQYF.

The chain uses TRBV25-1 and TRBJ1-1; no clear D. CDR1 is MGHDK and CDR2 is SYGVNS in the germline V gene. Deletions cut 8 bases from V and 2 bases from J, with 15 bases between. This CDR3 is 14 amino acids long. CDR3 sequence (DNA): TGTGCCAGCTCTCAAAGCGGAGAAAACACTGAAGCTTTCTTT. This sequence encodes CASSQSGENTEAFF.

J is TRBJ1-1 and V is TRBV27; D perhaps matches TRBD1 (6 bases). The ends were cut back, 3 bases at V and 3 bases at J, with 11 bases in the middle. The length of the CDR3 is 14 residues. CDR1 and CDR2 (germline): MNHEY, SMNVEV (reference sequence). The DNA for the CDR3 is TGTGCCAGCAGTTTGGGACAAGGTCACACTGAAGCTTTCTTT. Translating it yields CASSLGQGHTEAFF.

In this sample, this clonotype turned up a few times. The CDR3 region is CATAPGTPGTEAFF. The DNA for the CDR3 is TGTGCCACCGCCCCGGGGACGCCAGGCACTGAAGCTTTCTTT. The chain has TRBV24-1 and TRBJ1-1; D perhaps matches TRBD1 (5 bases). Trimming pared 9 bases from V and 4 bases from J, leaving 17 bases between. Looked up from germline, CDR1 is KGHDR and CDR2 is SFDVKD. The CDR3 totals 14 residues.

CDR3 sequence reads: CASSSRTGTRDTEAFF. The CDR3 DNA follows: TGTGCCAGCAGCTCCCGGACAGGGACAAGGGACACTGAAGCTTTCTTT. J is TRBJ1-1 and V is TRBV7-9; 8 nucleotides agree with TRBD1. Germline loops: CDR1 SEHNR, CDR2 FQNEAQ (reference sequence). The CDR3 consists of 16 residues. Trimming cost V 4 bases and J 3 bases; bases outside gene matches: 10. The full variable domain, completed using reference TRBV7-9 and TRBJ1-1, is DTGVSQNPRHKITKRGQNVTFRCDPISEHNRLYWYRQTLGQGPEFLTYFQNEAQLEKSRLLSDRFSAERPKGSFSTLEIQRTEQGDSAMYLCASSSRTGTRDTEAFFGQGTRLTVV.

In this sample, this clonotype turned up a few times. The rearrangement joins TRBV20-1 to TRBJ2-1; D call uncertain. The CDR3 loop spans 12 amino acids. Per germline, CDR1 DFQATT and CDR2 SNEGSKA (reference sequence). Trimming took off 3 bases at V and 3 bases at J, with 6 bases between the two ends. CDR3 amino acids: CSASEVYNEQFF. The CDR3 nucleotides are TGCAGTGCTAGTGAAGTCTACAATGAGCAGTTCTTC.

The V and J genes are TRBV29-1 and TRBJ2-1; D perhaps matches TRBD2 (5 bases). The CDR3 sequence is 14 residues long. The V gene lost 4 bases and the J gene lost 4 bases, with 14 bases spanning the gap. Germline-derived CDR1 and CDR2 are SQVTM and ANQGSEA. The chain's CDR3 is CSVGPFEGYNEQFF. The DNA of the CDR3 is TGCAGCGTTGGGCCTTTCGAGGGATACAATGAGCAGTTCTTC.

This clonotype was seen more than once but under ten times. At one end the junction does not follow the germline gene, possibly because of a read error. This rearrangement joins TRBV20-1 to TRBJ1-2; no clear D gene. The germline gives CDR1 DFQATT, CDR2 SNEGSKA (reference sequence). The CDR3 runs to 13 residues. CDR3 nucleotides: TGCAGTGCCTCGGACGGTGTCAAATATGACTACACCTTC. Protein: CSASDGVKYDYTF.

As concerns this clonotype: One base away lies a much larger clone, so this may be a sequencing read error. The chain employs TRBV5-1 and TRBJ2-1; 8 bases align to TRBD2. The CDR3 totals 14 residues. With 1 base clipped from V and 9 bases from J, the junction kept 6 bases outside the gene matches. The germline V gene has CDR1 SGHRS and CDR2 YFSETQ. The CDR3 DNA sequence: TGCGCCAGCAGCTTGCCGGGAGGGCCCGGTGAGCAGTTCTTC. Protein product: CASSLPGGPGEQFF.

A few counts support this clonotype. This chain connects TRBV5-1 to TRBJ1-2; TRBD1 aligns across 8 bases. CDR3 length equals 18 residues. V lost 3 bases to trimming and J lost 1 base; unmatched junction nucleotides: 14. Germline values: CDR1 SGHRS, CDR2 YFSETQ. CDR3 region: CASSSKTNGQGHNYGYTF. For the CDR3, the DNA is TGCGCCAGCAGCTCGAAGACGAATGGACAGGGCCATAACTATGGCTACACCTTC.

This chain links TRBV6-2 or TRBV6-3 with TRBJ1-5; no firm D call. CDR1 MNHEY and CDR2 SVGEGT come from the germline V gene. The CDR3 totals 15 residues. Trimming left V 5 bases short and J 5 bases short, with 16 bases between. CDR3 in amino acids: CASSNPAIRHQPQHF. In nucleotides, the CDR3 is TGTGCCAGCAGTAACCCCGCGATTCGGCATCAGCCCCAGCATTTT.

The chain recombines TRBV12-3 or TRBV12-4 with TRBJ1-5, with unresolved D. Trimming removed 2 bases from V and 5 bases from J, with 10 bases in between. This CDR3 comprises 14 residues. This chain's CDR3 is CASSLLLGDQPQHF. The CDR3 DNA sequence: TGTGCCAGCAGTTTATTGCTGGGAGATCAGCCCCAGCATTTT.

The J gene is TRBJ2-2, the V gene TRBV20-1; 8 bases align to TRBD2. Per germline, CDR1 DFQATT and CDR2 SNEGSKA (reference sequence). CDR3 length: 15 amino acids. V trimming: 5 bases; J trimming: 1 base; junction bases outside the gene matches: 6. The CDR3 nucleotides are TGCAGTGCTCCGAGGGCGGGAGGGAACACCGGGGAGCTGTTTTTT. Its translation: CSAPRAGGNTGELFF.

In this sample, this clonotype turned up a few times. CDR3 coding DNA: TGTGCCAGCAGTGTTACATTACTGAACACTGAAGCTTTCTTT. Encoded protein: CASSVTLLNTEAFF. The chain combines TRBV12-3 or TRBV12-4 with TRBJ1-1; D gene ambiguous. Between the trimmed V and J ends, which lost 5 bases and 0 bases, there was a span of 10 bases. The CDR3 has 14 residues.

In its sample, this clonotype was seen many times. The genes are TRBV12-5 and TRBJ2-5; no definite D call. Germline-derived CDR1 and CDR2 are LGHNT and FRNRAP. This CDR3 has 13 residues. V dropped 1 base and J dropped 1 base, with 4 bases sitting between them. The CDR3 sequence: CASGLGFQETQYF. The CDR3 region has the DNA TGTGCTAGTGGTTTGGGGTTCCAAGAGACCCAGTACTTC.